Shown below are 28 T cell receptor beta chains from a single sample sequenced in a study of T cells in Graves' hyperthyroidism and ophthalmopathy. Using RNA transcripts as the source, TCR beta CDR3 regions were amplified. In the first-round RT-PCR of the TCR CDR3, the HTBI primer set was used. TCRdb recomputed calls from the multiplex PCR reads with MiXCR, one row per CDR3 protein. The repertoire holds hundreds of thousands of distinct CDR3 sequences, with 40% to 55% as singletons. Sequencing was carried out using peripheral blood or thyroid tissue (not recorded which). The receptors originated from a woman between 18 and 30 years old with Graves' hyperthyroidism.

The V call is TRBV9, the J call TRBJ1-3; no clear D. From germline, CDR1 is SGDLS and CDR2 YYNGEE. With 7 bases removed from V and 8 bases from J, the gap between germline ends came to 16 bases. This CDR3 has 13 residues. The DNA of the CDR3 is TGTGCCAGCTCAACCCCCTCAGCGTACACCATATATTTT. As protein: CASSTPSAYTIYF.

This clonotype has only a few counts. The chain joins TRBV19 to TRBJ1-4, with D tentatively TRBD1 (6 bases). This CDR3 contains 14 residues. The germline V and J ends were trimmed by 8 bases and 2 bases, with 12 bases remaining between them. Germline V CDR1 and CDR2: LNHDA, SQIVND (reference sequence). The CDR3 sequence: CASSGDGTNEKLFF. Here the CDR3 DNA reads TGTGCCAGTTCAGGGGACGGGACTAATGAAAAACTGTTTTTT.

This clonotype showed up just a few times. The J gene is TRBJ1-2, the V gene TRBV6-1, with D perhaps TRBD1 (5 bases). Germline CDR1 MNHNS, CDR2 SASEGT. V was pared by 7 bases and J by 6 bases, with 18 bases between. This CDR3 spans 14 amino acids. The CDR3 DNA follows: TGTGCCAGCACCACGGAGTTGGGACGGGATGGCTACACCTTC. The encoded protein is CASTTELGRDGYTF.

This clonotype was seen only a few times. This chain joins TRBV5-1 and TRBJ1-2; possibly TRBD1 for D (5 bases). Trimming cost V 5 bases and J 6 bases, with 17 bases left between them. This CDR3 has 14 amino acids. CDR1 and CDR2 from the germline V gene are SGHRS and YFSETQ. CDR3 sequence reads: CASSSDGGINGYTF. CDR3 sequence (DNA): TGCGCCAGCAGTTCCGACGGGGGGATCAATGGCTACACCTTC.

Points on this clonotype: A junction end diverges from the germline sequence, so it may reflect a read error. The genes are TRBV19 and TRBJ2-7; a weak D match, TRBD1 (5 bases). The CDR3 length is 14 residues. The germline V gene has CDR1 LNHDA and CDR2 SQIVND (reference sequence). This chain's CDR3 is CASSLGRQFGEQCF. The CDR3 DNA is TGTGCCAGTAGTCTAGGCCGACAGTTCGGCGAGCAGTGCTTC.

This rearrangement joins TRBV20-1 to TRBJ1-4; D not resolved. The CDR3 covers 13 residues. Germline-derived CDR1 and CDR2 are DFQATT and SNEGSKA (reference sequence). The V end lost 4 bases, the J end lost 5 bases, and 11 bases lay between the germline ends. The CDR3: CSATPGSNEKLFF. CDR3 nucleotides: TGCAGTGCTACCCCCGGGAGCAATGAAAAACTGTTTTTT.

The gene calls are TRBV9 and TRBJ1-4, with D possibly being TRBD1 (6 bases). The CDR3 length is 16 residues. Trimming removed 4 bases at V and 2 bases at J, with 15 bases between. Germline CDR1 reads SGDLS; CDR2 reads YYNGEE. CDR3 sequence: CASSPTSGATNEKLFF. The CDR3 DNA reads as TGTGCCAGCAGCCCGACATCAGGGGCGACTAATGAAAAACTGTTTTTT.

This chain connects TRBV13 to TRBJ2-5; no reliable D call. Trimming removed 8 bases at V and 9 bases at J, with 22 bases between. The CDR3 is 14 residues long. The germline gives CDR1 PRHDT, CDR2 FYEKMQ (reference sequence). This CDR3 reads CASSPPTVQRAQYF. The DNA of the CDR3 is TGTGCCAGCTCACCACCGACGGTGCAAAGAGCCCAGTACTTC.

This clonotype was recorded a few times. The CDR3 loop is CSATRTGGNGYTF. The CDR3, as DNA: TGCAGTGCCACTAGGACAGGGGGCAACGGCTACACCTTC. The chain links TRBV20-1 to TRBJ1-2; TRBD1 matches 11 bases. Germline CDR1 reads DFQATT; CDR2 reads SNEGSKA (reference sequence). Losses at the gene ends were 6 bases for V and 8 bases for J; bases not matched to a gene: 8. The length of the CDR3 is 13 residues.

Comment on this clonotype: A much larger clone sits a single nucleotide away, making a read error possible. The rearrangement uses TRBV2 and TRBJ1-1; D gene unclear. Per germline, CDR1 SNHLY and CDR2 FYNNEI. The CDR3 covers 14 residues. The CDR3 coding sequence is TGTGCCAGCGGTGCCGCGAGGACGAACGCTGAAGCTTTCTTT. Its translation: CASGAARTNAEAFF.

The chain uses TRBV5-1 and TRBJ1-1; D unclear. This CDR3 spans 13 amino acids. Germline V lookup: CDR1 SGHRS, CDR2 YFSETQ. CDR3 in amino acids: CGSSRGMNTEAFF. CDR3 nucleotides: TGCGGATCGTCCCGAGGGATGAACACTGAAGCTTTCTTT.

The CDR3 reads CASSLPGTGTDTEAFF. The CDR3 nucleotides are TGTGCCAGCAGCTTACCCGGGACAGGAACGGACACTGAAGCTTTCTTT. The gene calls are TRBV7-9 and TRBJ1-1; 8 nucleotides agree with TRBD1. CDR1 is SEHNR and CDR2 is FQNEAQ in the germline V gene (reference sequence). J was trimmed by 3 bases and V by 2 bases; bases with no gene match: 8. The CDR3 runs to 16 residues.

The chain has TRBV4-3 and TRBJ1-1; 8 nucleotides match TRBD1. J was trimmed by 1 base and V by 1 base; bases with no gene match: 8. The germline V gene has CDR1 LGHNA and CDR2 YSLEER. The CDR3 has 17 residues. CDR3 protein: CASSQVLAGGTNTEAFF. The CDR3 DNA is TGCGCCAGCAGCCAAGTCTTGGCAGGGGGCACGAACACTGAAGCTTTCTTT.

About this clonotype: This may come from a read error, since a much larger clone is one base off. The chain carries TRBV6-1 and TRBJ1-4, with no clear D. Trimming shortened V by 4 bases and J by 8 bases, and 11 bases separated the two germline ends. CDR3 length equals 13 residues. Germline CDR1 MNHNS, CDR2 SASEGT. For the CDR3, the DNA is TGTGCCAGCAGTGCCGGGGAGGGAGAAAAACTGTTTTTT. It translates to CASSAGEGEKLFF.

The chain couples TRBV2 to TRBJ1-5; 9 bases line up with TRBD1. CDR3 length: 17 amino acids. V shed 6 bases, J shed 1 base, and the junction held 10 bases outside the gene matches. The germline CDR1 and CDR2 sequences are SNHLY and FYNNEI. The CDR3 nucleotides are TGTGCCAGCAGCGGGACAGGGAGTTCTACAAGCAATCAGCCCCAGCATTTT. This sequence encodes CASSGTGSSTSNQPQHF.

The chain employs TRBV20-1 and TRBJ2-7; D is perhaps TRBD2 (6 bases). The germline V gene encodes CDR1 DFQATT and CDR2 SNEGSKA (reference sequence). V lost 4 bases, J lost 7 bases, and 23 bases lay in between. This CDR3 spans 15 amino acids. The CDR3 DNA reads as TGCAGTGCTACTTCTTTACCGGGACTGGGGCTTGAGCAGTACTTC. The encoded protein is CSATSLPGLGLEQYF.

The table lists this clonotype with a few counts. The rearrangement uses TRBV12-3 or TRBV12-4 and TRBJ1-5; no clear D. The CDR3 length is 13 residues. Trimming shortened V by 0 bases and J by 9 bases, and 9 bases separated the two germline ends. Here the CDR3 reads CASSLAHLGPQHF. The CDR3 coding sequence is TGTGCCAGCAGTTTAGCACACCTTGGGCCCCAGCATTTT.

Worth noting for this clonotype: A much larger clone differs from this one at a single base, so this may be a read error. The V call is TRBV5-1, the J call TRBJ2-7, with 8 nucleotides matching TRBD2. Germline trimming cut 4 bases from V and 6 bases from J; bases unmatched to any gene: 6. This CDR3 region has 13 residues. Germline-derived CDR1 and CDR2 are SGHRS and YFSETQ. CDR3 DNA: TGCGCCAGCAGCGTCGGGGGGGGAGGCGAGCAGTACTTC. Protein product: CASSVGGGGEQYF. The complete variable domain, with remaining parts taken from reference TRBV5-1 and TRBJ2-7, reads KAGVTQTPRYLIKTRGQQVTLSCSPISGHRSVSWYQQTPGQGLQFLFEYFSETQRNKGNFPGRFSGRQFSNSRSEMNVSTLELGDSALYLCASSVGGGGEQYFGPGTRLTVT.

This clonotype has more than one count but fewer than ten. This CDR3 reads CASSLALGTGELFF. Written as DNA, the CDR3 is TGCGCCAGCAGCTTGGCCCTCGGAACCGGGGAGCTGTTTTTT. V and J are TRBV5-1 and TRBJ2-2; D not certain. The CDR3 extends over 14 amino acids. CDR1 is SGHRS and CDR2 is YFSETQ in the germline V gene. The V end was cut by 0 bases, the J end by 5 bases, with 8 bases between.

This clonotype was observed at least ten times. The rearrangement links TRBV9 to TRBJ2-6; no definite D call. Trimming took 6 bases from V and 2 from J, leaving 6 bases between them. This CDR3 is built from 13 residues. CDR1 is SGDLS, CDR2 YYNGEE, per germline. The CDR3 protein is CASTKTGANVLTF. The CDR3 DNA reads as TGTGCCAGCACCAAAACTGGGGCCAACGTCCTGACTTTC.

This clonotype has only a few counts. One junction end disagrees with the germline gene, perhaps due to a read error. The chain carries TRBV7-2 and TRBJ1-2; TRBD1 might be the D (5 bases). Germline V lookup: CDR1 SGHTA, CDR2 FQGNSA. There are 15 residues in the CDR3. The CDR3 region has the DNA TGCGCCAGCAGCCCCGGGGCAGTCCCTAACTATGGCTACACCTTC. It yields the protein CASSPGAVPNYGYTF.

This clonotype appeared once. In nucleotides, the CDR3 is TGTGCCACCAGTGATTCGGGGGGCGGTAACACCGGGGAGCTGTTTTTT. Translating it yields CATSDSGGGNTGELFF. The chain combines TRBV24-1 with TRBJ2-2; weak D call: TRBD2 (7 bases). This CDR3 has 16 amino acids. The germline V gene encodes CDR1 KGHDR and CDR2 SFDVKD. Trimming removed 2 bases at V and 2 bases at J, with 11 bases between.

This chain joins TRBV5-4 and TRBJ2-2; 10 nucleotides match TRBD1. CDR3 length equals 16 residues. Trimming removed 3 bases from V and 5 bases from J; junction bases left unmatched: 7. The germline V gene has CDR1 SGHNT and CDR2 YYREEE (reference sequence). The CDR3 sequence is CASSSWDRGWTGELFF. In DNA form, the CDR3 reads TGTGCCAGCAGCTCGTGGGACAGGGGATGGACCGGGGAGCTGTTTTTT.

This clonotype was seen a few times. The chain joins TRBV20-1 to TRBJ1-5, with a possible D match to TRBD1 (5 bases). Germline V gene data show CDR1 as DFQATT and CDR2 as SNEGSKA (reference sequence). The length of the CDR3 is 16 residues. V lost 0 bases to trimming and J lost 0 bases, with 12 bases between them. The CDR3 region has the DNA TGCAGTGCTAGAGATTATGGGGCTCTTAGCAATCAGCCCCAGCATTTT. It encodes CSARDYGALSNQPQHF.

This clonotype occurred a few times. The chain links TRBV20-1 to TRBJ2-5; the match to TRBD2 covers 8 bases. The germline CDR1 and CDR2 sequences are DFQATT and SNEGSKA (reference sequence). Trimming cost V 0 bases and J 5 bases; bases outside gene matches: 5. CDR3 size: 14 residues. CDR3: CSARDPASGETQYF. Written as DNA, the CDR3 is TGCAGTGCTAGAGATCCGGCTAGCGGGGAGACCCAGTACTTC.

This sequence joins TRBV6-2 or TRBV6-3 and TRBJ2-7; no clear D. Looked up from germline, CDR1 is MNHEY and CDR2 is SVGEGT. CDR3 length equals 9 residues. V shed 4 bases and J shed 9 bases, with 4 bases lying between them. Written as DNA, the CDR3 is TGTGCCAGCAGTTCGATGCAGTACTTC. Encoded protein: CASSSMQYF.

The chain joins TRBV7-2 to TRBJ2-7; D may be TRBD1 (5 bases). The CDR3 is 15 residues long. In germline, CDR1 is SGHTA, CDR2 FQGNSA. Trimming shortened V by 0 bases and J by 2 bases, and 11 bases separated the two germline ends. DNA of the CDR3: TGTGCCAGCAGCTTAGCCGCAGGGCAGGCCTACGAGCAGTACTTC. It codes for CASSLAAGQAYEQYF.

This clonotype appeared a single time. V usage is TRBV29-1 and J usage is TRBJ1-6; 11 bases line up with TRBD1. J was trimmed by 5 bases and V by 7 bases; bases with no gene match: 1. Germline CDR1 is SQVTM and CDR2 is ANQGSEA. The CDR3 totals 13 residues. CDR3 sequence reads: CSGTGGNNSPLHF. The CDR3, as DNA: TGCAGCGGGACAGGGGGCAATAATTCACCCCTCCACTTT.